This is a list of T cell receptor beta chains from one sample in a study of cytomegalovirus exposure and HLA in healthy donors. Measured with immunoSEQ multiplex PCR; TCRdb has only the in-frame clones, and not every one. The data show fewer than 250,000 clones, 75% to 80% seen once. The sequenced material came from PBMCs. The source is a male donor in good health and CMV-seronegative. The CDR3 runs from the conserved cysteine through the conserved F or W.

V | CDR3
TRBV19 | CASSDRVYEQYF
TRBV5-1 | CASTPQGVKETQYF
TRBV6-5 | CASSPRLVDTQYF
TRBV28 | CASSRMTGANMNTEAFF
TRBV13 | CASSQTGNTIYF
TRBV7-2 | CASSRTGNENQPQHF
TRBV2 | CASEGGGLQPQHF
TRBV27 | CASSPPEAGGATPTTYNEQFF
TRBV7-3 | CASSPAAGGRYNEQFF
TRBV6-5 | CASSFSPIYGYTF
TRBV30 | CAWLADRDHNSPLHF
TRBV29-1 | CSVRPRDTRGTEAFF
TRBV19 | CASSLGEGINEQFF
TRBV7-2 | CASSPDRAGEKLFF
TRBV28 | CASRAQGLSYEQYF
TRBV5-6 | CASSSDSSDQPQHF
TRBV4-2 | CASSQEVGAQPQHF
TRBV29-1 | CSVENPGGPYNEQFF
TRBV9 | CASSVEARRQGYTGELFF
TRBV5-1 | CASSSPGQALLSGNTIYF
TRBV7-2 | CASSTPWRARDTQYF
TRBV6-4 | CASSDSPGQGSDTQYF
TRBV6-1 | CALAGLMNEQFF
TRBV10-3 | CAIGTGVRVNTEAFF
TRBV30 | CAWSGRTSGRNEQFF
TRBV7-3 | CASSQLDYNEQFF
TRBV4-3 | CASSLGLAGGSSYNEQFF
TRBV7-2 | CASSFRGQGAREQYF
TRBV19 | CASTPREVGNQPQHF
TRBV19 | CASSIYLEGGMEQYF
TRBV19 | CATQERYGYTF
TRBV7-6 | CASSPKTSAQTYEQYF
TRBV27 | CASSLTVLGKAFF
TRBV4-3 | CASSQAVASGSYEQYF
TRBV7-9 | CASSFSSGGGYEQYF
TRBV6-1 | CASSLGTGQETQYF
TRBV6-6 | CASSYGRDQRAEAFF
TRBV6-6 | CASSRQGPNEQYF
TRBV7-3 | CASSLSMSGLTNEQFF
TRBV5-1 | CASSSFGGAGELFF
TRBV5-4 | CASSLFAGEITGANVLTF